Presented here are 30 T cell receptor beta chains from one specimen sequenced in a study of cytomegalovirus exposure and HLA in healthy donors. The PCR employed 60 Vbeta primers together with 13 Jbeta primers. Only in-frame clones appear in the TCRdb table, and some are missing; sequencing was by immunoSEQ multiplex PCR. In the table there are 150,000 to 250,000 clones, about 79% of which are singletons. Sequenced: PBMCs. Receptors originate from a boy aged 2 to 10 in good health and CMV-seronegative.

V gene TRBV6-5 combines with J gene TRBJ2-7; 13 bases are a match to TRBD2. The length of the CDR3 is 16 residues. The germline V gene encodes CDR1 MNHEY and CDR2 SVGAGI. Trimming removed 6 bases from V and 2 bases from J; junction bases left unmatched: 7. CDR3 amino acids: CASSYRLAGGPYEQYF. CDR3 nucleotide sequence: TGTGCCAGCAGCTACCGACTAGCGGGGGGACCCTACGAGCAGTACTTC.

This clone was detected a few times. The CDR3 DNA reads TGTGCCAGCAGCTGGGGAGGGTGGGAGCTGTTTTTT. Translated: CASSWGGWELFF. This sequence joins TRBV7-8 and TRBJ2-2, with 7 bases matching TRBD2. J gave up 9 bases and V 4 bases, and 2 bases lay outside the gene matches. The CDR3 extends over 12 amino acids. Germline V CDR1 and CDR2: SGHVS, FQNEAQ.

The chain carries TRBV7-3 and TRBJ2-3; the D is unclear. Germline V gene lookup returns CDR1 SGHTA and CDR2 FQGTGA. V lost 2 bases and J 1 base, leaving 4 bases between the germline ends. This CDR3 spans 13 amino acids. CDR3 DNA: TGTGCCAGCAGCTTAGAGGGCACAGATACGCAGTATTTT. Its translation is CASSLEGTDTQYF.

This clone was detected a few times. The chain has TRBV7-6 and TRBJ2-2, with 11 bases that match TRBD2. The J segment lost 0 bases and the V segment lost 0 bases, leaving 6 bases of the junction unmatched. The germline gives CDR1 SGHVS, CDR2 FNYEAQ. The CDR3 length is 19 residues. In DNA form, the CDR3 reads TGTGCCAGCAGCTTAGCAGCTAGCGGGGGGACTACGAACACCGGGGAGCTGTTTTTT. The encoded protein is CASSLAASGGTTNTGELFF.

The rearrangement links TRBV21-1 to TRBJ1-1; the D call of TRBD1 is as the table states it, not checked on the DNA. TRBV21-1 is recorded as a pseudogene. This CDR3 contains 17 residues. CDR3 in amino acids: CASSRRPRQGKNTEAFF. DNA for the CDR3: TGTGCCAGCAGCAGACGGCCTCGACAGGGGAAGAACACTGAAGCTTTCTTT.

The V gene is TRBV7-2, the J gene TRBJ1-6; D is unclear. The CDR3 is 12 residues long. The ends were cut back, 5 bases at V and 12 bases at J, with 11 bases in the middle. Germline values: CDR1 SGHTA, CDR2 FQGNSA. The CDR3 region has the DNA TGTGCCAGCAGCCCCGACGGGATACCCCTCCACTTT. Its protein is CASSPDGIPLHF.

V gene TRBV19 combines with J gene TRBJ1-5, with TRBD1 as a possible D gene (5 bases). Germline V gives CDR1 LNHDA, CDR2 SQIVND (reference sequence). The germline V and J ends were trimmed by 3 bases and 11 bases, with 17 bases remaining between them. The CDR3 is made up of 14 amino acids. Here the CDR3 reads CASSISGLRRSQHF. CDR3 in DNA: TGTGCCAGTAGTATTTCAGGGCTTCGTCGGTCCCAGCATTTT.

This clone was observed a handful of times. This chain joins TRBV7-8 and TRBJ1-1; D may be TRBD1 (5 bases). The CDR3 is 13 amino acids. Germline lookup yields CDR1 SGHVS and CDR2 FQNEAQ. The V gene lost 5 bases and the J gene lost 1 base, with 8 bases spanning the gap. DNA of the CDR3: TGTGCCAGCAGCCACAGGAAGAACACTGAAGCTTTCTTT. This gives the protein CASSHRKNTEAFF.

The gene calls are TRBV7-9 and TRBJ2-1; maybe TRBD2 (6 bases). V was cut by 5 bases and J by 3 bases, with 14 bases left in between. CDR3 size: 15 residues. Per germline, CDR1 SEHNR and CDR2 FQNEAQ (reference sequence). The chain's CDR3 is CASSPRTGLYNEQFF. In nucleotides, the CDR3 is TGTGCCAGCAGCCCTCGAACGGGACTCTACAATGAGCAGTTCTTC. Combining the CDR3 with reference TRBV7-9 and TRBJ2-1 gives the whole variable domain DTGVSQNPRHKITKRGQNVTFRCDPISEHNRLYWYRQTLGQGPEFLTYFQNEAQLEKSRLLSDRFSAERPKGSFSTLEIQRTEQGDSAMYLCASSPRTGLYNEQFFGPGTRLTVL.

This chain connects TRBV2 to TRBJ2-7; TRBD2 matches at 13 bases. V was pared by 6 bases and J by 4 bases, with 6 bases of the junction left unmatched. The length of the CDR3 is 15 residues. CDR1 is SNHLY and CDR2 is FYNNEI in the germline V gene. CDR3 nucleotides: TGTGCCAGCAGGCGACTAGCGGGGGGCGGATACGAGCAGTACTTC. Translated, it gives CASRRLAGGGYEQYF.

This chain links TRBV13 with TRBJ1-6; the D gene is possibly TRBD1 (5 bases). Trimming shortened V by 0 bases and J by 3 bases, and 15 bases separated the two germline ends. Germline V CDR1 and CDR2: PRHDT, FYEKMQ (reference sequence). There are 18 residues in the CDR3. CDR3 bases: TGTGCCAGCAGCTTAGGATCGGGCAGGGAGGGCTATAATTCACCCCTCCACTTT. It specifies CASSLGSGREGYNSPLHF.

The chain employs TRBV5-5 and TRBJ1-1; 7 bases are shared with TRBD1. This CDR3 has 19 amino acids. J gave up 8 bases and V 4 bases, and 26 bases lay outside the gene matches. Germline lookup yields CDR1 SGHKS and CDR2 YYEKEE (reference sequence). In DNA, the CDR3 is TGTGCCAGCAGCAAAAATTCCGGGACAGCTTTAAGTTGGGGGGCCGAAGCTTTCTTT. Amino acids: CASSKNSGTALSWGAEAFF.

CDR3 loop: CASGRAGDADTQYF. DNA of the CDR3: TGTGCCAGCGGGAGGGCGGGGGACGCAGATACGCAGTATTTT. The rearrangement joins TRBV7-9 to TRBJ2-3; 7 bases agree with TRBD2. The V segment lost 8 bases and the J segment 4 bases; nucleotides outside the gene matches: 9. Germline V gene lookup returns CDR1 SEHNR and CDR2 FQNEAQ (reference sequence). The CDR3 is 14 residues long.

The gene calls are TRBV5-4 and TRBJ2-7; TRBD1 aligns across 7 bases. Losses at the gene ends were 4 bases for V and 1 base for J; bases not matched to a gene: 2. This CDR3 is built from 13 residues. Per the germline V gene, CDR1 is SGHNT and CDR2 is YYREEE (reference sequence). CDR3 loop: CASSRTGSYEQYF. The DNA for the CDR3 is TGTGCCAGCAGCCGGACAGGATCCTACGAGCAGTACTTC.

V usage is TRBV6-6 and J usage is TRBJ1-4; tentative D call: TRBD1 (6 bases). Germline CDR1 is MNHNY and CDR2 is SVGAGI (reference sequence). This CDR3 spans 14 amino acids. In nucleotides, the CDR3 is TGTGCGAAGCATCAGGGGCAGAAATATGAAAAACTGTTTTTT. Protein product: CAKHQGQKYEKLFF.

The V call is TRBV2, the J call TRBJ2-7; TRBD2 aligns across 7 bases. Germline values: CDR1 SNHLY, CDR2 FYNNEI. This CDR3 is built from 12 residues. Losses at the gene ends were 6 bases for V and 6 bases for J; bases not matched to a gene: 5. In nucleotides, the CDR3 is TGTGCCAGCAGCCGGACTAGTCCCGAGCAGTACTTC. Its protein is CASSRTSPEQYF. Full variable domain (missing parts from reference TRBV2 and TRBJ2-7): EPEVTQTPSHQVTQMGQEVILRCVPISNHLYFYWYRQILGQKVEFLVSFYNNEISEKSEIFDDQFSVERPDGSNFTLKIRSTKLEDSAMYFCASSRTSPEQYFGPGTRLTVT.

V gene TRBV5-4 combines with J gene TRBJ2-2, with a tentative D call TRBD1 (5 bases). The CDR3 runs to 11 residues. The ends were cut back, 10 bases at V and 1 base at J, with 5 bases in the middle. The germline V gene encodes CDR1 SGHNT and CDR2 YYREEE (reference sequence). The CDR3 DNA follows: TGTGCCGGACAGAACACCGGGGAGCTGTTTTTT. This encodes CAGQNTGELFF.

This clone has just a few counts. The chain employs TRBV14 and TRBJ1-2, with 10 bases identical to TRBD1. CDR1 and CDR2 (germline): SGHDN, FVKESK. The CDR3 has 15 amino acids. Trimming took 3 bases from V and 4 from J; bases not matched to a gene: 5. The DNA of the CDR3 is TGTGCCAGCAGCCAGGCCGGGACAGGGGCCTATGGCTACACCTTC. Translation gives CASSQAGTGAYGYTF.

A single count supports this clone. J is TRBJ1-3 and V is TRBV4-2; no clear D. CDR1 is LGHNA, CDR2 YNFKEQ, per germline. The V gene lost 4 bases and the J gene lost 0 bases, with 10 bases spanning the gap. This CDR3 has 15 amino acids. CDR3 loop: CASSLTPNSGNTIYF. DNA for the CDR3: TGTGCCAGCAGCCTGACACCGAACTCTGGAAACACCATATATTTT.

The chain employs TRBV27 and TRBJ2-1; 9 nucleotides agree with TRBD1. Germline V gene sequence: CDR1 MNHEY, CDR2 SMNVEV (reference sequence). After removal of 0 bases from V and 10 bases from J, the junction contained 10 bases not matched to a gene. CDR3 length: 16 residues. The CDR3 DNA sequence: TGTGCCAGCAGTTTATCAGGGACAGGGAACTTCGGCGAGCAGTTCTTC. It encodes CASSLSGTGNFGEQFF.

The rearrangement uses TRBV2 and TRBJ1-2; D remains ambiguous. Trimming cost V 10 bases and J 4 bases, with 16 bases left between them. CDR1 SNHLY and CDR2 FYNNEI come from the germline V gene. This CDR3 contains 13 residues. The CDR3 sequence is CATVNTAFYGYTF. The CDR3 DNA is TGTGCCACCGTGAATACAGCTTTCTATGGCTACACCTTC.

This clone was counted only a few times. This rearrangement joins TRBV5-1 to TRBJ2-1, with TRBD2 identical over 12 bases. Germline values: CDR1 SGHRS, CDR2 YFSETQ. V dropped 4 bases and J dropped 7; count of bases not matched to a gene: 6. The CDR3 has 15 amino acids. The CDR3 region is CASSLLAGGRNEQFF. CDR3 sequence (DNA): TGCGCCAGCAGCCTTCTAGCGGGGGGGCGGAATGAGCAGTTCTTC.

V usage is TRBV15 and J usage is TRBJ2-5, with D possibly being TRBD2 (5 bases). The length of the CDR3 is 14 residues. V lost 2 bases, J lost 5 bases, and 12 bases lay in between. CDR1 and CDR2 (germline): LNHNV, YYDKDF (reference sequence). The CDR3 here is CATSRLVLGETQYF. Written as DNA, the CDR3 is TGTGCCACCAGCAGACTGGTACTAGGTGAGACCCAGTACTTC.

The chain carries TRBV18 and TRBJ1-5; D unresolved. In germline, CDR1 is KGHSH, CDR2 LQKENI. Trimming stripped 5 bases from V and 4 bases from J, with 9 bases between. This CDR3 has 13 residues. CDR3 in DNA: TGTGCCAGCTCAACCAGCGGGAATCAGCCCCAGCATTTT. Translating gives CASSTSGNQPQHF.

The genes are TRBV19 and TRBJ2-3; D uncertain. This CDR3 has 12 residues. V lost 6 bases to trimming and J lost 6 bases, with 10 bases between them. The germline gives CDR1 LNHDA, CDR2 SQIVND (reference sequence). The CDR3 is CASSPPRDTQYF. The CDR3 bases are TGTGCCAGTAGCCCTCCCAGGGATACGCAGTATTTT.

The chain combines TRBV28 with TRBJ2-7; 10 nucleotides match TRBD1. J gave up 2 bases and V 5 bases, and 6 bases lay outside the gene matches. The germline V gene has CDR1 MDHEN and CDR2 SYDVKM. The CDR3 consists of 15 residues. The CDR3 here is CASSTTGTGAYEQYF. The CDR3 bases are TGTGCCAGCAGTACTACCGGGACAGGGGCCTACGAGCAGTACTTC.

In this sample, this clone turned up once. The rearrangement links TRBV9 to TRBJ1-4; a possible D gene is TRBD1 (6 bases). Germline values: CDR1 SGDLS, CDR2 YYNGEE. Trimming removed 2 bases at V and 7 bases at J, with 18 bases between. CDR3 length: 16 residues. CDR3 region: CASSVLGAGVVEKLFF. In DNA form, the CDR3 reads TGTGCCAGCAGCGTTTTAGGGGCAGGGGTAGTTGAAAAACTGTTTTTT.

This rearrangement joins TRBV20-1 to TRBJ2-7, with a tentative D call TRBD1 (6 bases). Trimming stripped 6 bases from V and 5 bases from J, with 11 bases between. The CDR3 consists of 11 residues. Germline CDR1 and CDR2: DFQATT and SNEGSKA (reference sequence). The CDR3 bases are TGCAGTGCAAAGGGGGTTAACGAGCAGTACTTC. Amino acids: CSAKGVNEQYF.

The chain couples TRBV13 to TRBJ2-3; TRBD1 might be the D (7 bases). The V end lost 0 bases, the J end lost 3 bases, and 10 bases lay between the germline ends. Germline V CDR1 and CDR2: PRHDT, FYEKMQ (reference sequence). This CDR3 is 15 amino acids long. In DNA, the CDR3 is TGTGCCAGCAGCTTAGGTGCAGGGGGGACAGATACGCAGTATTTT. This encodes CASSLGAGGTDTQYF.

The V call is TRBV9, the J call TRBJ2-7, with a weak D call TRBD1 (5 bases). The CDR3 is made up of 15 amino acids. Germline lookup yields CDR1 SGDLS and CDR2 YYNGEE. V shed 0 bases and J shed 4 bases, with 14 bases lying between them. The CDR3 DNA sequence: TGTGCCAGCAGCGTAGGGACACGAGGATCATACGAGCAGTACTTC. Translated, it gives CASSVGTRGSYEQYF.